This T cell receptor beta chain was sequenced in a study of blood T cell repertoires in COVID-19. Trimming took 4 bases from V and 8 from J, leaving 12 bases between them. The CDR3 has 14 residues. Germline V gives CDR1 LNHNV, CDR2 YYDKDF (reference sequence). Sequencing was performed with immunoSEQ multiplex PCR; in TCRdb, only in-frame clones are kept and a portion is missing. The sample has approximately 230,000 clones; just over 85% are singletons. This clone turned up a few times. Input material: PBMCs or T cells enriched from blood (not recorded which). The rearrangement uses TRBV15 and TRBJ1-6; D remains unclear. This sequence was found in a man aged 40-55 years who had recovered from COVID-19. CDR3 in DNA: TGTGCCACCAGCACCTGGGAGGGCGATTCACCCCTCCACTTT. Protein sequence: CATSTWEGDSPLHF.